This T cell receptor (beta chain) was found in a study of shared clonotypes between healthy human individuals. Study-level results: The authors sampled blood alone, and tissue repertoires likely differ. Naive subsets usually exceeded memory subsets in estimated richness.

Profiled with immunoSEQ multiplex PCR; TCRdb holds only in-frame clones, not every one. The sample lists 550,000 to 750,000 clones; 92% were seen once. The CDR3 contains 13 residues. Between the trimmed V and J ends, which lost 8 bases and 3 bases, there was a span of 14 bases. CDR1 is SEHNR and CDR2 is FQNEAQ in the germline V gene (reference sequence). Naive CD8 populations comprised CD45RO-negative cells positively selected for CCR7, excluding terminally differentiated effector memory CD45RA+ cells. This clone has a handful of counts. Its antigen is still unknown. Sequencing input: naive CD8+ T cells sorted from blood. This clonotype originated in a man aged 30 to 39 in good health. The V gene is TRBV7-9, the J gene TRBJ2-7; no reliable D call. CDR3 in amino acids: CASGSVLNYEQYF. The CDR3 DNA is TGTGCCAGCGGGTCGGTCTTAAACTACGAGCAGTACTTC.